What follows are 26 T cell receptor beta chains derived from one specimen sequenced in a study of Ad26.COV2.S vaccination and SARS-CoV-2 variants. Specified treatment: roughly 19 received Ad26.COV2.S at low or high dose, single or two shots; five or six received placebo; per-sample allocation not given. Collection of samples fell on day 63 after the first vaccine or placebo injection. Clones were sequenced by immunoSEQ multiplex PCR, and TCRdb holds only the in-frame ones, with some missing. Among about 680,000 clones listed, roughly nine tenths were seen once. This sample comprised peripheral blood, obtained in a trial of Ad26.COV2.S vaccine versus placebo. These receptors were taken from a person aged 18-60 years who received the Ad26.COV2.S COVID-19 vaccine or a placebo.

This clone was counted a few times. The J gene is TRBJ1-5, the V gene TRBV5-1; D uncertain. This CDR3 has 14 amino acids. Germline V gene sequence: CDR1 SGHRS, CDR2 YFSETQ. The germline V and J ends were trimmed by 0 bases and 0 bases, with 4 bases remaining between them. CDR3 in DNA: TGCGCCAGCAGCTTGGACAGTAGCAATCAGCCCCAGCATTTT. Residues: CASSLDSSNQPQHF.

V is TRBV30 and J is TRBJ1-5, with TRBD1 matching 9 bases. Germline lookup yields CDR1 GTSNPN and CDR2 SVGIG (reference sequence). V dropped 5 bases and J dropped 6; count of bases not matched to a gene: 5. The CDR3 is 13 residues long. The CDR3 reads CAWGDREGQPQHF. As DNA, the CDR3 is TGTGCCTGGGGGGACAGGGAGGGTCAGCCCCAGCATTTT.

The chain combines TRBV13 with TRBJ2-5; D is possibly TRBD2 (5 bases). Trimming took 3 bases from V and 5 from J, leaving 16 bases between them. In germline, CDR1 is PRHDT, CDR2 FYEKMQ (reference sequence). The CDR3 is made up of 15 amino acids. CDR3 coding DNA: TGTGCCAGCAGCTTGACTCGGGGATCGAGGGAGACCCAGTACTTC. This encodes CASSLTRGSRETQYF.

The chain is built from TRBV5-6 and TRBJ1-1; the D gene is possibly TRBD1 (5 bases). This CDR3 is 12 amino acids long. V lost 1 base, J lost 11 bases, and 12 bases lay in between. Germline V CDR1 and CDR2: SGHDT, YYEEEE. CDR3 loop: CASSLSRAPAFF. CDR3 nucleotide sequence: TGTGCCAGCAGCTTGAGCAGGGCGCCGGCTTTCTTT.

This chain links TRBV29-1 with TRBJ2-1; D remains unclear. Per germline, CDR1 SQVTM and CDR2 ANQGSEA. The CDR3 contains 13 residues. Trimming took off 3 bases at V and 5 bases at J, with 11 bases between the two ends. CDR3 protein: CSVEIETDNEQFF. The CDR3 DNA is TGCAGCGTTGAGATTGAAACGGACAATGAGCAGTTCTTC.

The genes are TRBV6-5 and TRBJ2-7; a possible D gene is TRBD2 (6 bases). Germline CDR1 is MNHEY and CDR2 is SVGAGI. CDR3 length: 11 residues. Trimming pared 7 bases from V and 4 bases from J, leaving 8 bases between. CDR3 loop: CASIGGYEQYF. The CDR3 region has the DNA TGTGCCAGCATTGGGGGGTACGAGCAGTACTTC.

The CDR3 loop reads CATSDRQGITDTQYF. CDR3 coding DNA: TGTGCCACCAGTGACCGACAGGGAATAACAGATACGCAGTATTTT. The chain couples TRBV24-1 to TRBJ2-3; 7 nucleotides agree with TRBD1. Germline V gene lookup returns CDR1 KGHDR and CDR2 SFDVKD. The CDR3 consists of 15 residues. The J segment lost 3 bases and the V segment lost 4 bases, leaving 6 bases of the junction unmatched.

The V and J genes are TRBV5-5 and TRBJ1-6; unclear D gene. Trimming removed 3 bases at V and 4 bases at J, with 8 bases between. CDR3 size: 14 residues. CDR1 SGHKS and CDR2 YYEKEE come from the germline V gene (reference sequence). CDR3 region: CASSSDGYNSPLHF. In DNA form, the CDR3 reads TGTGCCAGCAGCTCTGACGGATATAATTCACCCCTCCACTTT.

This clone was picked up one time. The chain joins TRBV7-2 to TRBJ2-1; 16 positions match TRBD2. The germline V gene encodes CDR1 SGHTA and CDR2 FQGNSA. The CDR3 has 15 residues. V lost 5 bases, J lost 7 bases, and 2 bases stayed unmatched. CDR3 nucleotide sequence: TGTGCCAGCAGCCAGGGACTAGCGGGGGGGAATGAGCAGTTCTTC. It translates to CASSQGLAGGNEQFF. The variable domain in full, with the rest retrieved from reference TRBV7-2 and TRBJ2-1, is GAGVSQSPSNKVTEKGKDVELRCDPISGHTALYWYRQSLGQGLEFLIYFQGNSAPDKSGLPSDRFSAERTGGSVSTLTIQRTQQEDSAVYLCASSQGLAGGNEQFFGPGTRLTVL.

This chain connects TRBV7-3 to TRBJ2-2; 10 bases map to TRBD2. The length of the CDR3 is 16 residues. Looked up from germline, CDR1 is SGHTA and CDR2 is FQGTGA. The junction had 0 bases not matched to a gene; V was cut back by 1 base and J by 1 base. CDR3 nucleotide sequence: TGTGCCAGCAGCTTAAGGACTAGCGGGAACACCGGGGAGCTGTTTTTT. Protein: CASSLRTSGNTGELFF.

This clone was detected only a few times. This chain joins TRBV4-2 and TRBJ1-5, with 10 bases lining up with TRBD1. Trimming at V came to 4 bases and at J to 4 bases, leaving 4 bases not matched to a gene. CDR3 size: 15 residues. Per germline, CDR1 LGHNA and CDR2 YNFKEQ. Here the CDR3 reads CASSPRQGANQPQHF. The DNA of the CDR3 is TGTGCCAGCAGCCCACGACAGGGGGCTAATCAGCCCCAGCATTTT.

Note on this clone: Other DNA sequences in the same sample also yield this CDR3. This chain joins TRBV6-5 and TRBJ2-7; possibly TRBD2 for D (5 bases). The V gene lost 0 bases and the J gene lost 2 bases, with 11 bases spanning the gap. The CDR3 extends over 15 amino acids. Per germline, CDR1 MNHEY and CDR2 SVGAGI. The CDR3 loop reads CASSYSGGQTYEQYF. The CDR3 bases are TGTGCCAGCAGTTACTCGGGCGGGCAAACCTACGAGCAGTACTTC.

The V call is TRBV18, the J call TRBJ2-2; perhaps D is TRBD1 or TRBD2 (6 bases each). V was pared by 4 bases and J by 0 bases, with 12 bases between. The CDR3 totals 16 residues. Germline-derived CDR1 and CDR2 are KGHSH and LQKENI. CDR3 loop: CASSQRGESNTGELFF. DNA for the CDR3: TGTGCCAGCTCACAAAGGGGGGAGTCGAACACCGGGGAGCTGTTTTTT.

The genes are TRBV27 and TRBJ2-3, with 12 bases fitting TRBD1. The CDR3 contains 16 residues. CDR1 is MNHEY, CDR2 SMNVEV, per germline (reference sequence). V was clipped by 3 bases and J by 4 bases; unmatched bases: 5. Written as DNA, the CDR3 is TGTGCCAGCAGTTTTCGGGGGACAGGGGGCCCAGATACGCAGTATTTT. Translating it yields CASSFRGTGGPDTQYF.

J is TRBJ1-1 and V is TRBV7-2, with TRBD1 matching over 7 bases. V trimming: 4 bases; J trimming: 0 bases; junction bases outside the gene matches: 5. The CDR3 runs to 15 residues. CDR1 is SGHTA, CDR2 FQGNSA, per germline. CDR3 region: CASSSTGDLNTEAFF. CDR3 sequence (DNA): TGTGCCAGCAGCTCTACAGGGGACTTGAACACTGAAGCTTTCTTT.

In its sample, this clone was seen once. The chain couples TRBV4-3 to TRBJ1-6; D perhaps matches TRBD1 (5 bases). The CDR3 has 16 amino acids. Per the germline V gene, CDR1 is LGHNA and CDR2 is YSLEER. Between the trimmed V and J ends, which lost 4 bases and 7 bases, there was a span of 17 bases. CDR3 nucleotide sequence: TGCGCCAGCAGCCCGGGACCCCGAGGAATGAATTCACCCCTCCACTTT. Translating gives CASSPGPRGMNSPLHF.

The CDR3 loop is CASSHASGGLNTGELFF. The CDR3 coding sequence is TGTGCCAGCAGCCACGCTAGCGGGGGACTGAACACCGGGGAGCTGTTTTTT. The chain employs TRBV4-2 and TRBJ2-2; 10 bases fit TRBD2. The CDR3 length is 17 residues. CDR1 LGHNA and CDR2 YNFKEQ come from the germline V gene. Germline trimming cut 3 bases from V and 1 base from J; bases unmatched to any gene: 5.

V gene TRBV7-3 combines with J gene TRBJ2-3, with D perhaps matching TRBD2 (7 bases). V lost 3 bases and J 4 bases, leaving 11 bases between the germline ends. CDR3 length equals 14 residues. Germline V gives CDR1 SGHTA, CDR2 FQGTGA. The CDR3 bases are TGTGCCAGCAGCTTCCGGGGGGCTGCAGATACGCAGTATTTT. It is translated as CASSFRGAADTQYF.

This chain joins TRBV23-1 and TRBJ1-2, with 10 bases aligning to TRBD1. TRBV23-1 is given ORF status, its function remaining uncertain. There are 17 residues in the CDR3. V was pared by 3 bases and J by 4 bases, with 11 bases of the junction left unmatched. This chain's CDR3 is CASSHAPGQGRLYGYTF. CDR3 in DNA: TGCGCCAGCAGTCATGCGCCGGGACAGGGGCGCCTCTATGGCTACACCTTC.

The chain is built from TRBV19 and TRBJ1-2; 7 bases are shared with TRBD1. The CDR3 contains 16 residues. V lost 7 bases and J lost 2; bases outside the gene matches: 13. The germline CDR1 and CDR2 sequences are LNHDA and SQIVND (reference sequence). The CDR3 sequence is CASKSDRVIENYGYTF. DNA for the CDR3: TGTGCCAGTAAATCCGACAGGGTAATAGAAAACTATGGCTACACCTTC.

The sample holds a few counts of this clone. The chain links TRBV11-1 to TRBJ1-1; possible D gene TRBD1, 5 bases. The CDR3 is made up of 13 amino acids. Germline V gene lookup returns CDR1 SGHAT and CDR2 FQDESV (reference sequence). Trimming took 1 base from V and 7 from J, leaving 10 bases between them. This CDR3 is CASSLGDFGEAFF. CDR3 coding DNA: TGTGCCAGCAGCTTAGGGGACTTCGGTGAAGCTTTCTTT.

The chain recombines TRBV6-5 with TRBJ1-1; possible D gene TRBD1, 5 bases. The CDR3 length is 13 residues. CDR1 and CDR2 from the germline V gene are MNHEY and SVGAGI. Trimming removed 7 bases at V and 0 bases at J, with 9 bases between. Here the CDR3 DNA reads TGTGCCAGCATCTCGGGGCTGAACACTGAAGCTTTCTTT. Translated: CASISGLNTEAFF.

The CDR3 loop is CATSEPGYGYTF. The CDR3 nucleotides are TGTGCCACCAGTGAGCCAGGGTATGGCTACACCTTC. The chain employs TRBV24-1 and TRBJ1-2; D may be TRBD1 (5 bases). The CDR3 is 12 amino acids. The germline gives CDR1 KGHDR, CDR2 SFDVKD. V lost 4 bases and J 5 bases, leaving 7 bases between the germline ends.

The chain employs TRBV5-1 and TRBJ2-5; 10 positions match TRBD2. Germline CDR1 is SGHRS and CDR2 is YFSETQ. V trimming: 0 bases; J trimming: 5 bases; junction bases outside the gene matches: 7. This CDR3 region has 16 residues. CDR3 nucleotides: TGCGCCAGCAGCTTGGGGCTAGCGGGAGCTGTGGAGACCCAGTACTTC. It is translated as CASSLGLAGAVETQYF.

The V and J genes are TRBV3-1 (or the pseudogene TRBV3-2) and TRBJ1-4; unclear D gene. The ends were cut back, 0 bases at V and 10 bases at J, with 6 bases in the middle. CDR3 length equals 12 residues. CDR1 and CDR2 from the germline V gene are LGHDT and YNNKEL (reference sequence). In nucleotides, the CDR3 is TGTGCCAGCAGCCAAGATCGGGGAAAACTGTTTTTT. Encoded protein: CASSQDRGKLFF.

This chain links TRBV7-2 with TRBJ2-1; D remains unclear. Germline V CDR1 and CDR2: SGHTA, FQGNSA. The CDR3 covers 13 residues. The V and J ends lost 2 bases and 4 bases respectively, with 6 bases between them. The CDR3 region has the DNA TGTGCCAGCAGCTTAAGCCTATACAATGAGCAGTTCTTC. This encodes CASSLSLYNEQFF.